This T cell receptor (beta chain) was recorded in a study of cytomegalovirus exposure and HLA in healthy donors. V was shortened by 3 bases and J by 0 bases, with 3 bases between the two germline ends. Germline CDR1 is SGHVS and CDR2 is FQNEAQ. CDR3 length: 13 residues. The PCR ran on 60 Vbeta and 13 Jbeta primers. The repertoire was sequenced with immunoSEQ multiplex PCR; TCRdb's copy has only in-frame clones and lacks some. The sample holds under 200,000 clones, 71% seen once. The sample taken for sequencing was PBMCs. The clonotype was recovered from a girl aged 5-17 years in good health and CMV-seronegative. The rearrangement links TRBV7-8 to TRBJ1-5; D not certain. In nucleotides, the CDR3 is TGTGCCAGCAGCTTTTATAGCAATCAGCCCCAGCATTTT. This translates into CASSFYSNQPQHF.